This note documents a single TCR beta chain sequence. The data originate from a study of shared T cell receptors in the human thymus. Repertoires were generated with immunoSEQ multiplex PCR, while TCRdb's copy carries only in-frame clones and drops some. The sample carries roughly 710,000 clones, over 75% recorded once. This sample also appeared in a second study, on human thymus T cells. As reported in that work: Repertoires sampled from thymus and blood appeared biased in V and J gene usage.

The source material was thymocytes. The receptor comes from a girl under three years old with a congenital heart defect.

The CDR3 bases are TGTGCCAGCACCACATCCGGGACTAGCGGGGGGTATTACCAAGAGACCCAGTACTTC. This gives the protein CASTTSGTSGGYYQETQYF. The V gene is TRBV27, the J gene TRBJ2-5; 15 positions agree with TRBD2. This CDR3 spans 19 amino acids. V lost 7 bases, J lost 0 bases, and 12 bases stayed unmatched. CDR1 MNHEY and CDR2 SMNVEV come from the germline V gene (reference sequence).